These 3 T cell receptor beta chains were sequenced from one sample in a study of T cell responses to AZD1222 COVID-19 vaccine. Profiled with immunoSEQ multiplex PCR; TCRdb holds only in-frame clones, not every one. Counted here are around 56,000 clones, around 90% occurring once; the ten biggest clones make up approximately 14%. The sample here was peripheral blood, taken 28 days after the second AZD1222 dose. The receptors were gathered from an adult who received the AZD1222 COVID-19 vaccine.

In its sample, this clone was seen once. The chain employs TRBV30 and TRBJ1-6; unclear D gene. This CDR3 is built from 17 residues. Germline V gene sequence: CDR1 GTSNPN, CDR2 SVGIG (reference sequence). The V end lost 0 bases, the J end lost 0 bases, and 12 bases lay between the germline ends. The CDR3 spells CAWSVGGYSSYNSPLHF. CDR3 sequence (DNA): TGTGCCTGGAGTGTAGGAGGGTACAGCTCCTATAATTCACCCCTCCACTTT.

The V gene is TRBV5-1, the J gene TRBJ2-5; 7 bases agree with TRBD2. CDR3 length: 14 amino acids. Trimming removed 2 bases from V and 5 bases from J; junction bases left unmatched: 6. Germline CDR1 SGHRS, CDR2 YFSETQ. The CDR3 DNA follows: TGCGCCAGCAGCTTCTCCGCGGGAGTTGAGACCCAGTACTTC. Translation gives CASSFSAGVETQYF. The full variable domain, its missing parts supplied by reference TRBV5-1 and TRBJ2-5, is KAGVTQTPRYLIKTRGQQVTLSCSPISGHRSVSWYQQTPGQGLQFLFEYFSETQRNKGNFPGRFSGRQFSNSRSEMNVSTLELGDSALYLCASSFSAGVETQYFGPGTRLLVL.

This rearrangement joins TRBV5-5 to TRBJ2-3; a weak D match, TRBD2 (5 bases). Germline CDR1 and CDR2: SGHKS and YYEKEE (reference sequence). Trimming removed 3 bases from V and 1 base from J, with 21 bases in between. The CDR3 covers 18 residues. The CDR3 bases are TGTGCCAGCAGCTATCGACTGCTTCCCGGGATAGGCACAGATACGCAGTATTTT. Translating it yields CASSYRLLPGIGTDTQYF.